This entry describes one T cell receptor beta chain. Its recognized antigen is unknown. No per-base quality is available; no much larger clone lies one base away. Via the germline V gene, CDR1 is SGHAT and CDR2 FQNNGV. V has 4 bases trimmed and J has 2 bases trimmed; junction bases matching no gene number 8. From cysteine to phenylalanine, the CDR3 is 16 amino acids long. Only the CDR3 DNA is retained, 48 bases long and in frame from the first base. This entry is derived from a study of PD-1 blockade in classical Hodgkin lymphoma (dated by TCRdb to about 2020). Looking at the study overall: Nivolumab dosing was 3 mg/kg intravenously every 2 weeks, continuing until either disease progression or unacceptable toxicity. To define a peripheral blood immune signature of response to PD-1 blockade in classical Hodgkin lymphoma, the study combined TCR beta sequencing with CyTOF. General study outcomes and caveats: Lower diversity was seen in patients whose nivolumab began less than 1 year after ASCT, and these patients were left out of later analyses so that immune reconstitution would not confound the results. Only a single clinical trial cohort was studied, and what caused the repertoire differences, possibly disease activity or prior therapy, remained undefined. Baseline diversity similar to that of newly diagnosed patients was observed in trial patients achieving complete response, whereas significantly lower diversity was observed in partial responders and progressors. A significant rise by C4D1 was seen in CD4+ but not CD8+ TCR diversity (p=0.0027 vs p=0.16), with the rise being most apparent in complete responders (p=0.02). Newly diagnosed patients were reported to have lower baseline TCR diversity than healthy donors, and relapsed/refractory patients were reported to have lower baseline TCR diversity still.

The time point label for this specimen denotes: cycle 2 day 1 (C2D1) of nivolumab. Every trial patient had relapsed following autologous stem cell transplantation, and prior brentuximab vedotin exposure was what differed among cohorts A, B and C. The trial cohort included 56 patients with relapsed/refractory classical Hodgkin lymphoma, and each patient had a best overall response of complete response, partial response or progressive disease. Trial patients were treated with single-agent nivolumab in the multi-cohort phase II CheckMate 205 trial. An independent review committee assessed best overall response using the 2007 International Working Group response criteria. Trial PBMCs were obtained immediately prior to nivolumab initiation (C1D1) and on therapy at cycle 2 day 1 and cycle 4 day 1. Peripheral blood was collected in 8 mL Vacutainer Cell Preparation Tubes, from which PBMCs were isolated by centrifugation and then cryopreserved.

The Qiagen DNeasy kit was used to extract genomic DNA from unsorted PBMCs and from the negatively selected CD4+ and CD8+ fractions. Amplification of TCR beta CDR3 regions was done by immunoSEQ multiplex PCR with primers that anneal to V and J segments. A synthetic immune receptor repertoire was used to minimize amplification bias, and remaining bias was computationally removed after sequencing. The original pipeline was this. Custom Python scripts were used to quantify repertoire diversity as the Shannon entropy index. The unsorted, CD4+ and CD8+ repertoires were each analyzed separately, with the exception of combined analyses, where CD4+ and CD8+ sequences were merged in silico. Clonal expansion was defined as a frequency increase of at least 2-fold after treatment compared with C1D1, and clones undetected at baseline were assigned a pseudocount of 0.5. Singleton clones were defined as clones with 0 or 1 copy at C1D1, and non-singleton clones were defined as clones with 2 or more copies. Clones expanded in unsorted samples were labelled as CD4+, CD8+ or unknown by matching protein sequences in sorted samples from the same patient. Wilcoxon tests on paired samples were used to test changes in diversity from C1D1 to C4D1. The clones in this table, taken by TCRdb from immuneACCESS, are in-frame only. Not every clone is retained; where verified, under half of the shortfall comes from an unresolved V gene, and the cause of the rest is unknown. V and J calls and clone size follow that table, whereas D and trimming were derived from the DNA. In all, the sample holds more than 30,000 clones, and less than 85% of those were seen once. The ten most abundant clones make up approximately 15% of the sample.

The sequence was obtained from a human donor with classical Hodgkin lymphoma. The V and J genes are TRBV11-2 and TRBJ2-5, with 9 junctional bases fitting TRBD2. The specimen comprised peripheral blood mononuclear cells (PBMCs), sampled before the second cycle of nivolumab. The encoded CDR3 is CASSSGQRGEQETQYF. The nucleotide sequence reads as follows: TGTGCCAGCAGCTCTGGTCAGCGGGGGGAACAAGAGACCCAGTACTTC.